This TCR beta chain was profiled in a study of shared clonotypes between healthy human individuals. This clone was seen only once. Only in-frame clones appear in the TCRdb table, and some are missing; sequencing was by immunoSEQ multiplex PCR. The data contain hundreds of thousands of clones, around four fifths of them singletons. V was clipped by 10 bases and J by 7 bases; unmatched bases: 14. This CDR3 is built from 15 residues. Germline-derived CDR1 and CDR2 are MNHEY and SMNVEV (reference sequence). The clonotype was recovered from a woman aged 25 to 39 in good health. The specimen was memory CD4+ T cells sorted from blood. Subset of the sample: CD45RA-negative fraction. This chain uses TRBV27 with TRBJ2-3, with 10 bases fitting TRBD1. This CDR3 is CATAFAGTGVYTQYF. CDR3 in DNA: TGTGCCACCGCCTTTGCGGGGACAGGGGTATATACGCAGTATTTT.